This TCR beta chain was sequenced during a study of CD8 T cells in ankylosing spondylitis. Per the germline V gene, CDR1 is DFQATT and CDR2 is SNEGSKA (reference sequence). The CDR3 runs to 15 residues. The trim removed 0 bases at V and 8 bases at J, leaving 10 bases unmatched. General study findings and limits: In the blood and synovial fluid of reactive arthritis, some motif variants had been previously reported. What appeared characteristic of ankylosing spondylitis blood was a TCR beta motif of 7 or 8 highly homologous variants.

TCRdb re-analysed the 5' RACE reads in MiXCR, keeping a single row per CDR3 protein. The repertoire includes just under 550,000 distinct CDR3 sequences, roughly 13% of them detected once, and 6.5% to 7% sits in the top ten. This clonotype has a handful of counts. Its antigen is as yet unknown. The chain employs TRBV20-1 and TRBJ1-2; 9 bases are shared with TRBD1. The sequenced sample consisted of blood, either unsorted or a sorted T cell fraction (not recorded which). The origin of this receptor is a male donor with ankylosing spondylitis. CDR3 nucleotides: TGCAGTGCTAGAGAAATAGGGACAGGGTTTAGCGGCTACACCTTC. As protein: CSAREIGTGFSGYTF.